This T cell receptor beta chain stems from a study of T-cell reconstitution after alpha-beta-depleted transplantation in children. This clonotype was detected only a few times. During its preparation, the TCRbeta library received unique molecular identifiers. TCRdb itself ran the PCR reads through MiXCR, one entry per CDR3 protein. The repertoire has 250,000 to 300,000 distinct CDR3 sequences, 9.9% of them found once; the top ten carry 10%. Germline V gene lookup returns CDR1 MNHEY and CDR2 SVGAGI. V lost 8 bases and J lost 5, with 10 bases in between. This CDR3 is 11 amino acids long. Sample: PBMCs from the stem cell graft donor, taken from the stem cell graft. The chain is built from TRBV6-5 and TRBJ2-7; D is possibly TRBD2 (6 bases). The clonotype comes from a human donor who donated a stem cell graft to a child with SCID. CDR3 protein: CASRGFHEQYF. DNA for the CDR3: TGTGCCAGCCGGGGGTTCCACGAGCAGTACTTC.